These 27 T cell receptor beta chains originate from one sample sequenced in a study of T cells in Graves' hyperthyroidism and ophthalmopathy (dated by TCRdb to about 2019). The protocol used for the library was multiplex PCR. TCRdb records Illumina HiSeq 2000 as the sequencer. The TCR beta CDR3 regions were amplified from RNA transcripts. The first round of RT-PCR for the TCR CDR3 was performed with the HTBI primer set and the Qiagen OneStep RT-PCR kit. TCRdb's own reprocessing of the public reads used fastp at Q25 and MiXCR and kept productive beta chains. Each record represents a unique CDR3 protein, reported with the most common genes and DNA among its rows. For this sample there are roughly 570,000 distinct CDR3 sequences; 35% to 55% appear just once. The ten largest clones add up to around 7.7% of the sample. Input material: peripheral blood or thyroid tissue (not recorded which). These receptors were collected from a woman aged 18-29 years with Graves' hyperthyroidism.

The table lists this clonotype with many counts. The chain uses TRBV6-5 and TRBJ1-1; the D is unclear. Germline lookup yields CDR1 MNHEY and CDR2 SVGAGI. V lost 2 bases and J lost 1, with 11 bases in between. The CDR3 sequence is 15 residues long. The CDR3 protein is CASSYRGNTNTEAFF. In DNA form, the CDR3 reads TGTGCCAGCAGTTACCGTGGAAATACGAACACTGAAGCTTTCTTT.

This clonotype was seen repeatedly, ten times or more. The V call is TRBV6-5, the J call TRBJ1-2; 7 nucleotides align to TRBD1. Germline CDR1 and CDR2: MNHEY and SVGAGI. The CDR3 extends over 15 amino acids. J gave up 1 base and V 5 bases, and 7 bases lay outside the gene matches. This CDR3 reads CASSHGTVINYGYTF. CDR3 coding DNA: TGTGCCAGCAGTCACGGGACAGTTATTAACTATGGCTACACCTTC.

This clonotype has a handful of counts. The genes are TRBV30 and TRBJ2-7; a possible D gene is TRBD1 (5 bases). CDR1 is GTSNPN, CDR2 SVGIG, per germline (reference sequence). The CDR3 contains 15 residues. Trimming took 2 bases from V and 4 from J, leaving 18 bases between them. The CDR3 bases are TGTGCCTGGAGTCCCCTCGACAGTGTAGTTTACGAGCAGTACTTC. It specifies CAWSPLDSVVYEQYF.

This clonotype was seen at least ten times. In DNA, the CDR3 is TGTGCCAGTAGCCCAGGGGGAGAGACCCAGTACTTC. Its translation: CASSPGGETQYF. The chain is built from TRBV19 and TRBJ2-5; the match to TRBD1 covers 7 bases. This CDR3 has 12 residues. CDR1 and CDR2 (germline): LNHDA, SQIVND (reference sequence). The trim removed 6 bases at V and 4 bases at J, leaving 2 bases unmatched.

This clonotype appeared a single time. The V call is TRBV18, the J call TRBJ1-5, with unresolved D. Trimming stripped 2 bases from V and 2 bases from J, with 19 bases between. The CDR3 loop spans 18 amino acids. From germline, CDR1 is KGHSH and CDR2 LQKENI. The CDR3 coding sequence is TGTGCCAGCTCACCATTGCATACCGGCCCTGGGCGCAATCAGCCCCAGCATTTT. Its translation: CASSPLHTGPGRNQPQHF.

The chain is built from TRBV2 and TRBJ1-6; 9 positions agree with TRBD1. Per germline, CDR1 SNHLY and CDR2 FYNNEI. After removal of 5 bases from V and 7 bases from J, the junction contained 6 bases not matched to a gene. CDR3 length: 15 amino acids. CDR3: CASSSTGGWNSPLHF. In nucleotides, the CDR3 is TGTGCCAGCAGTTCCACAGGGGGCTGGAATTCACCCCTCCACTTT.

The chain carries TRBV7-3 and TRBJ2-5, with TRBD1 matching over 9 bases. This CDR3 comprises 15 residues. The V gene end was trimmed by 2 bases and the J gene end by 5 bases; junction bases not matched to a gene: 6. Per the germline V gene, CDR1 is SGHTA and CDR2 is FQGTGA. The CDR3 protein is CASSLATGGEETQYF. In DNA, the CDR3 is TGTGCCAGCAGCTTAGCCACAGGGGGCGAGGAGACCCAGTACTTC.

The genes are TRBV5-1 and TRBJ2-7; TRBD2 matches at 7 bases. The CDR3 has 13 amino acids. Losses at the gene ends were 0 bases for V and 7 bases for J; bases not matched to a gene: 4. CDR1 SGHRS and CDR2 YFSETQ come from the germline V gene. As DNA, the CDR3 is TGCGCCAGCAGCTTGGGAGCGGGATGGGAGCAGTACTTC. It specifies CASSLGAGWEQYF.

The chain recombines TRBV29-1 with TRBJ1-1; tentatively, D is TRBD1 (6 bases). Germline V gene data show CDR1 as SQVTM and CDR2 as ANQGSEA. V lost 8 bases and J lost 3, with 13 bases in between. The CDR3 sequence is 12 residues long. CDR3: CSHRYRDTEAFF. The CDR3 DNA is TGCAGCCACCGGTACAGGGACACTGAAGCTTTCTTT.

In its sample, this clonotype was seen a few times. The rearrangement links TRBV7-3 to TRBJ2-5; D may match TRBD1 or TRBD2 (6 bases each). The V end was cut by 5 bases, the J end by 5 bases, with 18 bases between. Germline lookup yields CDR1 SGHTA and CDR2 FQGTGA. This CDR3 is built from 15 residues. CDR3 sequence (DNA): TGTGCCAGCAGCCCTGACACCGGGGGCATGGAGACCCAGTACTTC. Its translation is CASSPDTGGMETQYF.

This clonotype appeared a few times. This chain uses TRBV7-6 with TRBJ2-7; tentative D call: TRBD2 (5 bases). CDR3 length equals 13 residues. V lost 6 bases and J 3 bases, leaving 12 bases between the germline ends. The germline V gene has CDR1 SGHVS and CDR2 FNYEAQ. Written as DNA, the CDR3 is TGTGCCAGCAGTTTAATCGGGAACTACGAGCAGTACTTC. It encodes CASSLIGNYEQYF.

This sequence joins TRBV10-3 and TRBJ1-1; D ambiguous. The germline V and J ends were trimmed by 2 bases and 3 bases, with 7 bases remaining between them. CDR3 length: 13 amino acids. CDR1 and CDR2 (germline): ENHRY, SYGVKD. The chain's CDR3 is CAISEEGYTEAFF. In DNA, the CDR3 is TGTGCCATCAGTGAGGAGGGTTACACTGAAGCTTTCTTT.

This clonotype has a count of ten or more. The chain is built from TRBV15 and TRBJ2-5; 8 bases are a match to TRBD1. Germline V gene lookup returns CDR1 LNHNV and CDR2 YYDKDF (reference sequence). Germline trimming cut 1 base from V and 5 bases from J; bases unmatched to any gene: 6. The length of the CDR3 is 15 residues. CDR3 protein: CATSRARTGWETQYF. The CDR3 region has the DNA TGTGCCACCAGCAGAGCCAGGACAGGGTGGGAGACCCAGTACTTC. The variable domain in full, with the rest retrieved from reference TRBV15 and TRBJ2-5, is DAMVIQNPRYQVTQFGKPVTLSCSQTLNHNVMYWYQQKSSQAPKLLFHYYDKDFNNEADTPDNFQSRRPNTSFCFLDIRSPGLGDTAMYLCATSRARTGWETQYFGPGTRLLVL.

This sequence joins TRBV29-1 and TRBJ1-2; D gene uncertain. CDR3 length: 14 amino acids. Germline V gene lookup returns CDR1 SQVTM and CDR2 ANQGSEA. Trimming shortened V by 3 bases and J by 6 bases, and 17 bases separated the two germline ends. The CDR3 sequence is CSVEGGRVYNGYTF. CDR3 coding DNA: TGCAGCGTTGAGGGCGGGAGGGTTTACAATGGCTACACCTTC.

This clonotype was found many times. This chain links TRBV4-1 with TRBJ1-4, with a possible D match to TRBD1 (5 bases). Germline lookup yields CDR1 MGHRA and CDR2 YSYEKL. This CDR3 is built from 15 residues. Trimming took 3 bases from V and 4 from J, leaving 12 bases between them. The CDR3 nucleotides are TGCGCCAGCAGCCATGGACATGCCCGTAATGAAAAACTGTTTTTT. The encoded protein is CASSHGHARNEKLFF.

In this sample, this clonotype turned up many times. This chain joins TRBV3-1 and TRBJ2-7; D remains ambiguous. This CDR3 has 13 amino acids. Trimming left V 1 base short and J 1 base short, with 5 bases between. Looked up from germline, CDR1 is LGHDT and CDR2 is YNNKEL (reference sequence). CDR3 in amino acids: CASSQVGSYEQYF. In DNA form, the CDR3 reads TGTGCCAGCAGCCAAGTGGGGTCCTACGAGCAGTACTTC.

The chain is built from TRBV6-1 and TRBJ2-2; 9 bases align to TRBD1. Per the germline V gene, CDR1 is MNHNS and CDR2 is SASEGT. This CDR3 has 16 amino acids. Losses at the gene ends were 6 bases for V and 8 bases for J; bases not matched to a gene: 13. The CDR3 bases are TGTGCCAGCAGCGGGACAGGGCGAGGGCCGGGTGGGGAGCTGTTTTTT. Residues: CASSGTGRGPGGELFF.

V gene TRBV6-6 combines with J gene TRBJ1-2; TRBD1 is a possible D gene (5 bases). Germline CDR1 and CDR2: MNHNY and SVGAGI (reference sequence). The V end lost 5 bases, the J end lost 4 bases, and 14 bases lay between the germline ends. The CDR3 totals 14 residues. CDR3 loop: CASSSRGGGYGYTF. CDR3 coding DNA: TGTGCCAGCAGTAGCCGGGGTGGGGGCTATGGCTACACCTTC.

Comments on this clonotype: This may be a read error, as it is one base from a much larger clone. V is TRBV9 and J is TRBJ2-7; TRBD2 is a possible D gene (7 bases). This CDR3 has 14 residues. Per the germline V gene, CDR1 is SGDLS and CDR2 is YYNGEE. The CDR3 sequence is CASSPWGGSCEQYF. The CDR3 DNA is TGTGCCAGCAGCCCGTGGGGGGGCTCCTGCGAGCAGTACTTC.

This clonotype has just a few counts. The chain carries TRBV7-9 and TRBJ1-4; D is undetermined. With 5 bases removed from V and 6 bases from J, the gap between germline ends came to 10 bases. The CDR3 spans 13 residues. Germline CDR1 is SEHNR and CDR2 is FQNEAQ (reference sequence). The CDR3 DNA reads as TGTGCCAGCAGCCCGGGTCTTTATGAAAAACTGTTTTTT. It specifies CASSPGLYEKLFF.

On this clonotype: A much larger clone differs from this one at a single base, so this may be a read error. The rearrangement joins TRBV4-1 to TRBJ1-5, with no clear D. The V end was cut by 4 bases, the J end by 2 bases, with 15 bases between. Germline-derived CDR1 and CDR2 are MGHRA and YSYEKL. This CDR3 spans 16 amino acids. CDR3: CASSPGILRGNQPQHF. As DNA, the CDR3 is TGCGCCAGCAGCCCTGGAATTTTGAGGGGCAATCAGCCCCAGCATTTT.

The V gene is TRBV5-1, the J gene TRBJ2-7; 13 bases agree with TRBD2. This CDR3 comprises 15 residues. CDR1 is SGHRS, CDR2 YFSETQ, per germline. Germline trimming cut 4 bases from V and 2 bases from J; bases unmatched to any gene: 3. The DNA of the CDR3 is TGCGCCAGCAGCCTTGGGACTAGCGGGGCCTACGAGCAGTACTTC. This translates into CASSLGTSGAYEQYF.

At least ten counts were recorded for this clonotype. The chain employs TRBV20-1 and TRBJ2-3; D is ambiguous. This CDR3 is built from 12 residues. Between the trimmed V and J ends, which lost 3 bases and 2 bases, there was a span of 6 bases. CDR1 is DFQATT, CDR2 SNEGSKA, per germline (reference sequence). The CDR3 DNA is TGCAGTGCTAGTGAACCCACAGATACGCAGTATTTT. Its translation: CSASEPTDTQYF.

The chain carries TRBV12-3 or TRBV12-4 and TRBJ2-7; 7 bases fit TRBD2. The J call may be in error: the DNA end matches TRBJ2-1 better. The CDR3 contains 14 residues. CDR3 loop: CASSSPAGLREQFF. In DNA, the CDR3 is TGTGCCAGCAGTTCCCCCGCGGGACTAAGGGAGCAGTTCTTC.

At least ten counts were recorded for this clonotype. DNA of the CDR3: TGCAGTGCTAGAGATCGGGCTAGCGGGACGCTCTACGAGCAGTACTTC. Its protein is CSARDRASGTLYEQYF. The genes are TRBV20-1 and TRBJ2-7; TRBD2 agrees at 9 bases. With 0 bases clipped from V and 3 bases from J, the junction kept 9 bases outside the gene matches. The CDR3 sequence is 16 residues long. Germline V gene data show CDR1 as DFQATT and CDR2 as SNEGSKA (reference sequence).

This clonotype has ten or more counts. The genes are TRBV5-1 and TRBJ1-2; 9 bases agree with TRBD1. The CDR3 is 16 residues long. V shed 4 bases and J 4 bases; nucleotides not matched to a gene: 11. Germline loops: CDR1 SGHRS, CDR2 YFSETQ. The chain's CDR3 is CASSHQPGQGGYGYTF. The CDR3 nucleotides are TGCGCCAGCAGCCACCAACCGGGACAGGGCGGCTATGGCTACACCTTC. Supplemented by reference TRBV5-1 and TRBJ1-2, the full variable domain reads KAGVTQTPRYLIKTRGQQVTLSCSPISGHRSVSWYQQTPGQGLQFLFEYFSETQRNKGNFPGRFSGRQFSNSRSEMNVSTLELGDSALYLCASSHQPGQGGYGYTFGSGTRLTVV.

This clonotype has only a few counts. The chain couples TRBV19 to TRBJ1-3; possible D gene TRBD1, 5 bases. Trimming stripped 3 bases from V and 2 bases from J, with 14 bases between. The germline gives CDR1 LNHDA, CDR2 SQIVND (reference sequence). The CDR3 consists of 16 residues. CDR3 sequence (DNA): TGTGCCAGTAGTATCGGGGTCGGGACGGCTGGAAACACCATATATTTT. Its translation is CASSIGVGTAGNTIYF.